The next 18 T cell receptor beta chains were all read from a single sample in a study of early T cells in non-severe SARS-CoV-2 infection. One entry per CDR3 protein results from TCRdb running MiXCR on the 5' RACE reads. The data hold around 60,000 distinct CDR3 sequences, with over 9.5% observed a single time. The specimen sequenced was whole blood. The source of these receptors is an adult who was a healthcare worker with PCR-confirmed SARS-CoV-2 infection or an uninfected control (not recorded which).

The rearrangement uses TRBV6-1 and TRBJ1-1; perhaps TRBD1 as D (6 bases). V lost 8 bases, J lost 0 bases, and 13 bases lay in between. This CDR3 has 14 amino acids. The germline V gene has CDR1 MNHNS and CDR2 SASEGT. For the CDR3, the DNA is TGTGCCAGCCTCTTTACAGGGATGAACACTGAAGCTTTCTTT. It encodes CASLFTGMNTEAFF.

The V gene is TRBV2, the J gene TRBJ2-7; D unresolved. V was trimmed by 8 bases and J by 2 bases, leaving 13 bases between them. This CDR3 spans 13 amino acids. CDR1 and CDR2 from the germline V gene are SNHLY and FYNNEI. In DNA, the CDR3 is TGTGCCAGCGGAACGGAAGTCACCTACGAGCAGTACTTC. Residues: CASGTEVTYEQYF. Using reference TRBV2 and TRBJ2-7 for the parts outside the CDR3, the full variable domain is EPEVTQTPSHQVTQMGQEVILRCVPISNHLYFYWYRQILGQKVEFLVSFYNNEISEKSEIFDDQFSVERPDGSNFTLKIRSTKLEDSAMYFCASGTEVTYEQYFGPGTRLTVT.

This clonotype was recorded many times. J is TRBJ2-7 and V is TRBV19; the match to TRBD1 covers 7 bases. Germline values: CDR1 LNHDA, CDR2 SQIVND (reference sequence). CDR3 length: 14 residues. Trimming took 7 bases from V and 2 from J; bases not matched to a gene: 8. The CDR3 DNA is TGTGCCAGTACCGCCGAAGGGGGCCCCTACGAGCAGTACTTC. It specifies CASTAEGGPYEQYF.

This clonotype was detected ten times or more. The chain employs TRBV4-1 and TRBJ2-6; D is undetermined. V was shortened by 0 bases and J by 2 bases, with 14 bases between the two germline ends. The germline CDR1 and CDR2 sequences are MGHRA and YSYEKL. This CDR3 region has 18 residues. CDR3 region: CASSQEILSSTGANVLTF. For the CDR3, the DNA is TGCGCCAGCAGCCAAGAGATCCTAAGCTCGACTGGGGCCAACGTCCTGACTTTC.

In this sample, this clonotype turned up a few times. The gene calls are TRBV5-1 and TRBJ1-1; perhaps TRBD1 as D (6 bases). V shed 5 bases and J shed 0 bases, with 17 bases lying between them. Germline V gene sequence: CDR1 SGHRS, CDR2 YFSETQ. The CDR3 contains 16 residues. The CDR3, as DNA: TGCGCCAGCAGATTAGGACAGTCCCTTTTGAACACTGAAGCTTTCTTT. It is translated as CASRLGQSLLNTEAFF.

This clonotype appeared many times. The chain recombines TRBV3-1 with TRBJ1-1; TRBD1 might be the D (5 bases). The germline gives CDR1 LGHDT, CDR2 YNNKEL (reference sequence). The CDR3 is 14 amino acids. V lost 2 bases to trimming and J lost 6 bases, with 13 bases between them. The CDR3 DNA sequence: TGTGCCAGCAGCCAAATCCAGGGTTTCTCTGAAGCTTTCTTT. It codes for CASSQIQGFSEAFF. Drawing the rest from reference TRBV3-1 and TRBJ1-1, the complete variable domain is DTAVSQTPKYLVTQMGNDKSIKCEQNLGHDTMYWYKQDSKKFLKIMFSYNNKELIINETVPNRFSPKSPDKAHLNLHINSLELGDSAVYFCASSQIQGFSEAFFGQGTRLTVV.

V and J are TRBV6-5 and TRBJ1-2; D possibly corresponds to TRBD1 (6 bases). V dropped 6 bases and J dropped 6 bases, with 14 bases sitting between them. CDR1 and CDR2 (germline): MNHEY, SVGAGI. The CDR3 consists of 13 residues. The CDR3 nucleotides read TGTGCCAGCAGCCGGACAGAGATGAATGGCTACACCTTC. It encodes CASSRTEMNGYTF.

This rearrangement joins TRBV12-3 or TRBV12-4 to TRBJ2-7, with 9 positions matching TRBD2. The CDR3 length is 14 residues. Trimming removed 5 bases from V and 5 bases from J; junction bases left unmatched: 7. As DNA, the CDR3 is TGTGCCAGCAGTCCCCGGACTAGCGAAGACGAGCAGTACTTC. As protein: CASSPRTSEDEQYF.

The chain recombines TRBV7-9 with TRBJ2-7, with D maybe TRBD2 (5 bases). The CDR3 spans 13 residues. Between the trimmed V and J ends, which lost 5 bases and 5 bases, there was a span of 13 bases. Germline CDR1 SEHNR, CDR2 FQNEAQ (reference sequence). CDR3 nucleotides: TGTGCCAGCAGCCCCACCGATAGCGACGAGCAGTACTTC. Protein sequence: CASSPTDSDEQYF. The complete variable domain, with remaining parts taken from reference TRBV7-9 and TRBJ2-7, reads DTGVSQNPRHKITKRGQNVTFRCDPISEHNRLYWYRQTLGQGPEFLTYFQNEAQLEKSRLLSDRFSAERPKGSFSTLEIQRTEQGDSAMYLCASSPTDSDEQYFGPGTRLTVT.

About this clonotype itself: A read error is possible here, since a much larger clone lies one base away. V gene TRBV15 combines with J gene TRBJ2-7, with D perhaps TRBD2 (6 bases). Germline-derived CDR1 and CDR2 are LNHNV and YYDKDF (reference sequence). Between the trimmed V and J ends, which lost 1 base and 7 bases, there was a span of 14 bases. This CDR3 has 14 residues. CDR3 sequence: CATSRASSEGEQYF. CDR3 nucleotides: TGTGCCACCAGCAGAGCGTCTAGCGAGGGAGAGCAGTACTTC.

This clonotype came up many times. The DNA for the CDR3 is TGCAGCGGTGGACAGGGTGGTATAGAGCAGTTCTTC. This translates into CSGGQGGIEQFF. The chain employs TRBV29-1 and TRBJ2-1, with 8 bases fitting TRBD1. With 7 bases clipped from V and 10 bases from J, the junction kept 9 bases outside the gene matches. There are 12 residues in the CDR3. Germline V gene data show CDR1 as SQVTM and CDR2 as ANQGSEA.

This clonotype appeared a single time. This chain uses TRBV6-5 with TRBJ2-2; D possibly corresponds to TRBD2 (6 bases). This CDR3 has 16 amino acids. Between the trimmed V and J ends, which lost 0 bases and 4 bases, there was a span of 12 bases. Germline V gene lookup returns CDR1 MNHEY and CDR2 SVGAGI. In DNA form, the CDR3 reads TGTGCCAGCAGTTACTCGTGGGGGGAACGCACCGGGGAGCTGTTTTTT. Translated: CASSYSWGERTGELFF.

The rearrangement joins TRBV28 to TRBJ1-2; D is perhaps TRBD1 (5 bases). The CDR3 spans 12 residues. Per germline, CDR1 MDHEN and CDR2 SYDVKM. The ends were cut back, 5 bases at V and 8 bases at J, with 12 bases in the middle. Here the CDR3 DNA reads TGTGCCAGCAGTATCGGACACCGCGGCTACACCTTC. Translating gives CASSIGHRGYTF.

This clonotype was observed a few times. The CDR3, as DNA: TGTGCCAGCTCACAGGGGAGCGATGAGCAGTTCTTC. It codes for CASSQGSDEQFF. The chain combines TRBV18 with TRBJ2-1; D is tentatively TRBD1 or TRBD2 (5 bases each). The CDR3 covers 12 residues. Trimming pared 4 bases from V and 8 bases from J, leaving 9 bases between. Germline loops: CDR1 KGHSH, CDR2 LQKENI.

This clonotype occurred a few times. The chain joins TRBV7-9 to TRBJ1-6; unclear D gene. The germline CDR1 and CDR2 sequences are SEHNR and FQNEAQ (reference sequence). CDR3 length: 13 amino acids. The V gene lost 0 bases and the J gene lost 7 bases, with 4 bases spanning the gap. CDR3 in DNA: TGTGCCAGCAGCTTAGCGCAAAATTCACCCCTCCACTTT. Translating it yields CASSLAQNSPLHF.

This clonotype was found many times. This sequence joins TRBV27 and TRBJ2-6; D is unresolved. The CDR3 is 12 residues long. CDR1 and CDR2 (germline): MNHEY, SMNVEV (reference sequence). Trimming removed 4 bases from V and 2 bases from J, with 0 bases in between. The CDR3 spells CASSSGANVLTF. CDR3 bases: TGTGCCAGCAGTTCTGGGGCCAACGTCCTGACTTTC.

The chain couples TRBV20-1 to TRBJ1-5; D is uncertain. Germline loops: CDR1 DFQATT, CDR2 SNEGSKA (reference sequence). This CDR3 is built from 12 residues. Trimming left V 4 bases short and J 0 bases short, with 4 bases between. CDR3: CSAIHSNQPQHF. CDR3 DNA sequence: TGCAGTGCTATTCATAGCAATCAGCCCCAGCATTTT.

The rearrangement joins TRBV3-1 to TRBJ1-3; D might be TRBD1 (5 bases). CDR3 length: 15 residues. The V end lost 3 bases, the J end lost 4 bases, and 13 bases lay between the germline ends. Germline loops: CDR1 LGHDT, CDR2 YNNKEL (reference sequence). As DNA, the CDR3 is TGTGCCAGCAGCCACGGAGGGGCTAGGGGAAACACCATATATTTT. Its translation is CASSHGGARGNTIYF.